Each of the 3 T cell receptor beta chains below was sequenced from the same sample in a study of T cells after posttransplantation cyclophosphamide. Here immunoSEQ multiplex PCR was the method, and the copy in TCRdb shows in-frame clones only, minus some. Of approximately 4,000 clones in the sample, about 59% were seen once. The sequenced sample consisted of memory CD8+ T cells sorted from blood. The source of these receptors is a young man in good health and a related stem cell transplant donor.

As to this clone: The same CDR3 can be traced to other DNA sequences in this sample. The chain links TRBV9 to TRBJ2-7; tentative D call: TRBD1 (6 bases). This CDR3 has 15 amino acids. The V gene lost 5 bases and the J gene lost 2 bases, with 17 bases spanning the gap. The V gene's germline CDR1 is SGDLS and CDR2 YYNGEE. Written as DNA, the CDR3 is TGTGCCAGCAGTATCGGACAGAAGACGGCCTACGAGCAGTACTTC. It encodes CASSIGQKTAYEQYF.

The sample holds one count of this clone. The chain joins TRBV29-1 to TRBJ2-2; 7 bases map to TRBD1. There are 13 residues in the CDR3. The junction had 6 bases not matched to a gene; V was cut back by 6 bases and J by 5 bases. Germline V gene sequence: CDR1 SQVTM, CDR2 ANQGSEA. The CDR3 loop reads CSVKTGSTGELFF. CDR3 coding DNA: TGCAGCGTAAAGACAGGGAGTACCGGGGAGCTGTTTTTT.

The J gene is TRBJ2-3, the V gene TRBV7-6; 10 bases agree with TRBD1. This CDR3 has 16 amino acids. Trimming removed 5 bases from V and 5 bases from J; junction bases left unmatched: 10. In germline, CDR1 is SGHVS, CDR2 FNYEAQ. This chain's CDR3 is CASSPRQGAQEDTQYF. CDR3 DNA: TGTGCCAGCAGCCCCCGACAGGGGGCGCAGGAAGATACGCAGTATTTT. Full variable domain (remainder filled in from reference TRBV7-6 and TRBJ2-3): GAGVSQSPRYKVTKRGQDVALRCDPISGHVSLYWYRQALGQGPEFLTYFNYEAQQDKSGLPNDRFSAERPEGSISTLTIQRTEQRDSAMYRCASSPRQGAQEDTQYFGPGTRLTVL.